The rows below give T cell receptor beta chains drawn from one sample of a study of vaccination and CD4 T cells after COVID-19. These receptors lack a known antigen. Using its own MiXCR run on the PCR reads, TCRdb lists one record per CDR3 protein. The sample lists 9,000 to 15,000 distinct CDR3 sequences; 60% to 85% were seen once. Sequencing input: CD4+ T cells from blood, cultured in vitro. The receptor source for this set is a human donor who had recovered from COVID-19. CDR3s include the opening cysteine and the closing phenylalanine or tryptophan. D genes are given only for firm matches. Some rows mark clone size as missing; the rest say once, few, many or name a class of expanded clone.

cdr3_nt cdr3_aa cdr3_length v_call clone_size d_call j_call
TGTGCCAGCATTCACCTCGGGACGCCCCAAGAGACCCAGTACTTC CASIHLGTPQETQYF 15 TRBV6-2/TRBV6-3 . . TRBJ2-5
TGTGCCAGCAGCATTACCCGGACAGGGGGAAGAGGGGAAGCTTTCTTT CASSITRTGGRGEAFF 16 TRBV5-4 . TRBD1 TRBJ1-1
TGTGCCTGGAGCCGACTTGGTAGGGGGGGGAGCAATCAGCCCCAGCATTTT CAWSRLGRGGSNQPQHF 17 TRBV30 few . TRBJ1-5
TGCAGCGTTGAAGGTCGTGGCTTCTACGAGCAGTACTTC CSVEGRGFYEQYF 13 TRBV29-1 . . TRBJ2-7
TGTGCCAGCAGCTCCGACAGGGCGAACACCATATATTTT CASSSDRANTIYF 13 TRBV7-9 few TRBD1 TRBJ1-3
TGTGCCAGCAGCGGACGGGACAGGGGGGTCACAGATACGCAGTATTTT CASSGRDRGVTDTQYF 16 TRBV9 . TRBD1 TRBJ2-3
TGCGCCAGCAGCTTAAACGTCCAAGAGACCCAGTACTTC CASSLNVQETQYF 13 TRBV5-1 . . TRBJ2-5
TGCAGTGCTAGAGTTTGGGGGGCTGAGCAGTTCTTC CSARVWGAEQFF 12 TRBV20-1 few . TRBJ2-1
TGCGCCAGCAGTCAGAGCTGGGGGCCTAACACTGAAGCTTTCTTT CASSQSWGPNTEAFF 15 TRBV23-1 . . TRBJ1-1
TGTGCCAGCAGCTCCCGCGGGAGTGGGAACTATGGCTACACCTTC CASSSRGSGNYGYTF 15 TRBV7-2 . . TRBJ1-2
TGCAGTGCTAGCAGGGGTCCGGGATATGGCTACACCTTC CSASRGPGYGYTF 13 TRBV20-1 . . TRBJ1-2
TGTGCCAGTAGTACCAACCTTCGGCAGGCCCGCGCCTCTAACTATGGCTACACCTTC CASSTNLRQARASNYGYTF 19 TRBV19 . . TRBJ1-2
TGTGCCAGCAGTTCGGGGACGGTGCGGACGAGGGCCCAGTACTTC CASSSGTVRTRAQYF 15 TRBV27 . . TRBJ2-5
TGTGCCAGCAGTTATAGGTATGGCACTGAAGCTTTCTTT CASSYRYGTEAFF 13 TRBV6-2/TRBV6-3 once . TRBJ1-1
TGTGCCAGCAGTTTGCGGGAGAACACTGAAGCTTTCTTT CASSLRENTEAFF 13 TRBV27 . . TRBJ1-1
TGTGCCAGCAGTTTCCAGGGATTGAACAATCAGCCCCAGCATTTT CASSFQGLNNQPQHF 15 TRBV28 few . TRBJ1-5
TGCAGTGCTAGAGATCGACAGCGGGGGGCCTACAATGAGCAGTTCTTC CSARDRQRGAYNEQFF 16 TRBV20-1 . TRBD2 TRBJ2-1
TGTGCCATCAAGACTAGCGGGAGACGGACCGGGGAGCTGTTTTTT CAIKTSGRRTGELFF 15 TRBV10-3 . TRBD2 TRBJ2-2
TGTGCCAGCAGCCCCGGCGGTAACCGGGACAGGGGACGAGAAGGCTACACCTTC CASSPGGNRDRGREGYTF 18 TRBV6-2/TRBV6-3 . TRBD1 TRBJ1-2
TGCAGTGCTAGGGTTTCGGCTGGCACTGAAGCTTTCTTT CSARVSAGTEAFF 13 TRBV20-1 . . TRBJ1-1
TGTGCCAGCAGTTACTCGGGGCGCGGTTTTGACGAGCAGTACTTC CASSYSGRGFDEQYF 15 TRBV6-5 . . TRBJ2-7
TGTGCCAGCAGCTTATCAGGGAGGGACGAGCAGTACTTC CASSLSGRDEQYF 13 TRBV7-8 once TRBD2 TRBJ2-7
TGTGCCAGCAGTCCCGGTAGTAGCTATGGCTACACCTTC CASSPGSSYGYTF 13 TRBV28 . . TRBJ1-2
TGTGCCAGCATAGGCGACTTTCTGAAACCCGGGACTAGCGGTTACAATGAGCAGTTCTTC CASIGDFLKPGTSGYNEQFF 20 TRBV2 . TRBD2 TRBJ2-1
TGCAGTGCTAGTAGGTATGAGCAGTTCTTC CSASRYEQFF 10 TRBV20-1 . . TRBJ2-1
TGTGCCAGCATTAAAAGGACCGCAGGCAATCAGCCCCAGCATTTT CASIKRTAGNQPQHF 15 TRBV5-8 . . TRBJ1-5
TGTGCCAGCAGCTCCTCTATCCAGGCGACCCAGTACTTC CASSSSIQATQYF 13 TRBV7-2 . . TRBJ2-5
TGTGCCAGCAGTCCCAGGGGGTCTGGGGCCAACGTCCTGACTTTC CASSPRGSGANVLTF 15 TRBV6-1 once TRBD1 TRBJ2-6
TGTGCCAGCAGAACTAGCGGGAGTTACGAGCAGTACTTC CASRTSGSYEQYF 13 TRBV11-2 . TRBD2 TRBJ2-7
TGTGCCAGCAGTTCCCACAGGGGGGTAGAGTTGTCAGCTTTCTTT CASSSHRGVELSAFF 15 TRBV6-2/TRBV6-3 few TRBD1 TRBJ1-1
TGTGCCTGGAGTTTAGACAGTTCAGCAAATTCACCCCTCCACTTT CAWSLDSSANSPLHF 15 TRBV30 . . TRBJ1-6
TGTGCCAGCAGCTTAGCTAACTGGGGGTCTGAAGCTTTCTTT CASSLANWGSEAFF 14 TRBV7-8 . . TRBJ1-1
TGTGCCAGCAGGCCCGGGACAGCCAACACCGGGGAGCTGTTTTTT CASRPGTANTGELFF 15 TRBV25-1 once TRBD1 TRBJ2-2
TGTGCCAGCTCCCCGGAGCCGCGCTATGGCTACACCTTC CASSPEPRYGYTF 13 TRBV18 . . TRBJ1-2
TGTGCCAGTAGTATGGGACAGGGAAAGTCACCCCTCCACTTT CASSMGQGKSPLHF 14 TRBV19 . TRBD1 TRBJ1-6
TGTGCCAGCAGTATCCGGGACGGCTATCAGCCCCAGCATTTT CASSIRDGYQPQHF 14 TRBV27 few . TRBJ1-5
TGCAGTGCTAGGATTACTAGGGGCCTCAACTATGGCTACACCTTC CSARITRGLNYGYTF 15 TRBV20-1 . . TRBJ1-2
TGTGCCAGCAGTTACTCGACCCAGGGACGTACTGAAGCTTTCTTT CASSYSTQGRTEAFF 15 TRBV6-5 . . TRBJ1-1
TGCAGTGCCAAACAGGGTGGAAAGGGAAACACTGAAGCTTTCTTT CSAKQGGKGNTEAFF 15 TRBV20-1 . . TRBJ1-1
TGTGCCAGCAGTTGGGGGGGAAATGGCAATCAGCCCCAGCATTTT CASSWGGNGNQPQHF 15 TRBV6-2/TRBV6-3 . . TRBJ1-5
TGTGCCAGCAGCTTTAACAGGGGGGATGGCTACACCTTC CASSFNRGDGYTF 13 TRBV7-2 few TRBD1 TRBJ1-2
TGTGCCAGCAGTGACTCTGAGAATCAGCCCCAGCATTTT CASSDSENQPQHF 13 TRBV6-4 once . TRBJ1-5
TGTGCCAGCTCGAGCCCGGGACAGATGGAGACCCAGTACTTC CASSSPGQMETQYF 14 TRBV18 . TRBD1 TRBJ2-5
TGTGCCAGCAGTTTTGGGGGACCCCTCCACTTT CASSFGGPLHF 11 TRBV28 once . TRBJ1-6
TGTGCCAGCAGTAGGACAGGGCCCACTGAAGCTTTCTTT CASSRTGPTEAFF 13 TRBV6-2/TRBV6-3 . TRBD1 TRBJ1-1
TGTGCCAGCAGTTTAAACACGGGGACCCAGTACTTC CASSLNTGTQYF 12 TRBV27 few . TRBJ2-5
TGTGCCAGCAGCCCCGGACAGGCGCCGTCGCGGGAGCAGTACTTC CASSPGQAPSREQYF 15 TRBV6-2/TRBV6-3 . TRBD1 TRBJ2-7
TGTGCCAGCAGCCCAGTGGGACAGGGGGTCACTGAAGCTTTCTTT CASSPVGQGVTEAFF 15 TRBV11-2 . TRBD1 TRBJ1-1
TGTGCCAGTAGTATACGAGCCTACGGGGGCAGCGATTCACCCCTCCACTTT CASSIRAYGGSDSPLHF 17 TRBV19 few . TRBJ1-6
TGTGCCAGTACTCCTACGGGAGCCTATGGCTACACCTTC CASTPTGAYGYTF 13 TRBV19 once . TRBJ1-2
TGTGCCAGCAGCTTAGCTTCAGTAGGGACAGAGGGGTCACCCCTCCACTTT CASSLASVGTEGSPLHF 17 TRBV7-6 few TRBD1 TRBJ1-6
TGTGCCAGCAGTTACGAGGTGGAATCACCCCTCCACTTT CASSYEVESPLHF 13 TRBV6-5 few . TRBJ1-6
TGTGCCAGCAGACATAACCTGGGGGCCAGCGGAAATTCACCCCTCCACTTT CASRHNLGASGNSPLHF 17 TRBV27 . . TRBJ1-6
TGTGCCAGCAGTTTCCCCGGGACAGGTCGGAGGGGCTACACCTTC CASSFPGTGRRGYTF 15 TRBV28 . TRBD1 TRBJ1-2
TGTGCCAGCAGTTTATTTCGGCAGGGCTACACCTTC CASSLFRQGYTF 12 TRBV28 . . TRBJ1-2
TGTGCCAGCAGACTCACTATCGGGACAGGGCGAGAGACCCAGTACTTC CASRLTIGTGRETQYF 16 TRBV6-2/TRBV6-3 . TRBD1 TRBJ2-5
TGTGCCAGCAGCTTAGTATATGGAGGTGCGGAGACCCAGTACTTC CASSLVYGGAETQYF 15 TRBV7-2 . . TRBJ2-5
TGTGCCAGCAGTGAAGGCTTGGGGGGCGCAGTCGGCTACACCTTC CASSEGLGGAVGYTF 15 TRBV6-1 few . TRBJ1-2
TGTGCCAGCAGTTTACTGTACAGGGAGGGCCAGCCCCAGCATTTT CASSLLYREGQPQHF 15 TRBV27 . . TRBJ1-5
TGCGCCAGCATTTCGGAACGGATCCAGCCTAACACCGGGGAGCTGTTTTTT CASISERIQPNTGELFF 17 TRBV10-1 once . TRBJ2-2